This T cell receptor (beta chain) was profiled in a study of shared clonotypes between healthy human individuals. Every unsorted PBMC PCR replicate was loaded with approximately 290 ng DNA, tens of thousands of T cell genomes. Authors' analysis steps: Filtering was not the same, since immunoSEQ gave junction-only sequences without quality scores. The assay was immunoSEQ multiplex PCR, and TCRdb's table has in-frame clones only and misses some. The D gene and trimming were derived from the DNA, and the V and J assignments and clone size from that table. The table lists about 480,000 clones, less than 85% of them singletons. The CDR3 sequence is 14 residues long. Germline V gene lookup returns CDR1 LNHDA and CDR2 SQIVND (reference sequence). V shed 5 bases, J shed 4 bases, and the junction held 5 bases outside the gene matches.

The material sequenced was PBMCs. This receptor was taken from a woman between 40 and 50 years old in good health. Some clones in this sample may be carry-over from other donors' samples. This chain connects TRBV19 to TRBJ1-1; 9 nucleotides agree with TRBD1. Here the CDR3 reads CASSPRDRVTEAFF. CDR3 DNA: TGTGCCAGTAGTCCCCGGGACAGGGTCACTGAAGCTTTCTTT. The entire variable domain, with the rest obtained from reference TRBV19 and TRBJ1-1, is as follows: DGGITQSPKYLFRKEGQNVTLSCEQNLNHDAMYWYRQDPGQGLRLIYYSQIVNDFQKGDIAEGYSVSREKKESFPLTVTSAQKNPTAFYLCASSPRDRVTEAFFGQGTRLTVV.